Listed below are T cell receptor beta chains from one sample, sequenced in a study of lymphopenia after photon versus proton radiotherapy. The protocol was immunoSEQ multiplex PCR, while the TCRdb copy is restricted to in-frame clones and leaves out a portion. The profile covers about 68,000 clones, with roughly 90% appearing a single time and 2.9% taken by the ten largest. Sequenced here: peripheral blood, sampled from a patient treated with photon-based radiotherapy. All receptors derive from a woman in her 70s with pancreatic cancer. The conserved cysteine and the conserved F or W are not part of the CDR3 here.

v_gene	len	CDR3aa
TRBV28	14	ASSLWASGRSDTQY
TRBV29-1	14	SVGLYTGHHSYEQY
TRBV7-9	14	ASSRPPGLSKETQY
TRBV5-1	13	ASSLSQQGTDTQY
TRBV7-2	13	ASSLSRGLSEKLF
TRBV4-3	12	ASSRMGEGYGYT
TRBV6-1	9	ASVEGVEQF
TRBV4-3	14	ASSQAAGGGNEKLF
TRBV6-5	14	ASSYWGAANTGELF
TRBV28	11	ASSSGGRAEAF
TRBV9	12	ASSVGRNRDTQY
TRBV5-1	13	ASSLGRGANQPQH
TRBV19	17	ASSTPLGGGASGANVLT
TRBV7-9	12	ASSSGLGTDTQY
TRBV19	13	ASSIGGRANQPQH
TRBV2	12	ASMGDVGSYEQY
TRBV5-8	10	ASSLWAYEQY
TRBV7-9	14	ASSSGLAGEGDTQY
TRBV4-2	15	ASSQDQTSGTYNEQF
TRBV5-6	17	ASSLLHWEGTGRTDTQY
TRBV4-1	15	ASSQDRREGAWDEQY
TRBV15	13	ATGQGASGANVLT